One and the same sample provided the 16 T cell receptor beta chains below, sequenced in a study of PD-1 blockade in mismatch repair-deficient tumors. Sequenced by immunoSEQ multiplex PCR; TCRdb stores in-frame clones only, minus some. The sample yields 120,000 or so clones, about 88% seen once. The input for sequencing was peripheral blood, taken 44 weeks after starting pembrolizumab. The receptors shown here come from an adult with mismatch repair-deficient cancer.

V is TRBV6-5 and J is TRBJ2-2; 7 bases align to TRBD2. CDR1 is MNHEY, CDR2 SVGAGI, per germline. The CDR3 covers 14 residues. After removal of 8 bases from V and 6 bases from J, the junction contained 9 bases not matched to a gene. The CDR3 sequence is CASGRAGKAGELFF. The CDR3 DNA reads as TGTGCCAGCGGTAGAGCGGGAAAGGCCGGGGAGCTGTTTTTT.

The rearrangement uses TRBV7-3 and TRBJ2-3, with 7 positions matching TRBD2. After removal of 2 bases from V and 1 base from J, the junction contained 12 bases not matched to a gene. The CDR3 covers 18 residues. CDR1 and CDR2 (germline): SGHTA, FQGTGA. In DNA form, the CDR3 reads TGTGCCAGCAGCTTACGTAGCGGGCGTGGGCGAGGCACAGATACGCAGTATTTT. Amino acids: CASSLRSGRGRGTDTQYF.

The chain uses TRBV23-1 and TRBJ2-5; a weak D match, TRBD1 (5 bases). TRBV23-1 is an ORF, and what it does is uncertain. The CDR3 spans 13 residues. Between the trimmed V and J ends, which lost 0 bases and 4 bases, there was a span of 6 bases. The CDR3 region has the DNA TGCGCCAGCAGTCAATCGCAGGGAGAGACCCAGTACTTC. Translation: CASSQSQGETQYF.

V and J are TRBV10-2 and TRBJ2-5; D is undetermined. The CDR3 contains 12 residues. The germline gives CDR1 WSHSY, CDR2 SAAADI. V gave up 5 bases and J gave up 2 bases, with 6 bases separating them. In nucleotides, the CDR3 is TGCGCCAGCAGTAGGGAACAAGAGACCCAGTACTTC. It translates to CASSREQETQYF.

This rearrangement joins TRBV29-1 to TRBJ2-7, with D possibly matching TRBD1 (5 bases). Germline CDR1 is SQVTM and CDR2 is ANQGSEA. The CDR3 loop spans 13 amino acids. V lost 2 bases, J lost 2 bases, and 10 bases lay in between. Here the CDR3 DNA reads TGCAGCGTTGAACAGGGTGGTACCTACGAGCAGTACTTC. Translating it yields CSVEQGGTYEQYF.

CDR3 nucleotide sequence: TGTGCCAGCAGCTTAAGGGTCGCGGGAAGGTACAATGAGCAGTTCTTC. It is translated as CASSLRVAGRYNEQFF. V gene TRBV7-6 combines with J gene TRBJ2-1, with a tentative D call TRBD2 (6 bases). Trimming left V 2 bases short and J 4 bases short, with 15 bases between. The germline V gene encodes CDR1 SGHVS and CDR2 FNYEAQ. This CDR3 region has 16 residues.

The chain links TRBV10-3 to TRBJ1-1; D unclear. This CDR3 is built from 13 residues. The ends were cut back, 3 bases at V and 5 bases at J, with 10 bases in the middle. Germline-derived CDR1 and CDR2 are ENHRY and SYGVKD. In DNA, the CDR3 is TGTGCCATCAGTGACATAGAAGGGACTGAAGCTTTCTTT. This sequence encodes CAISDIEGTEAFF.

The gene calls are TRBV29-1 and TRBJ1-1; a possible D gene is TRBD1 (5 bases). The CDR3 sequence is 12 residues long. The V gene's germline CDR1 is SQVTM and CDR2 ANQGSEA. V was pared by 6 bases and J by 4 bases, with 12 bases between. CDR3 nucleotide sequence: TGCAGCGTCCCCAACGGGGGCACTGAAGCTTTCTTT. Residues: CSVPNGGTEAFF.

The chain employs TRBV2 and TRBJ2-2; D remains ambiguous. Trimming pared 7 bases from V and 3 bases from J, leaving 12 bases between. The CDR3 runs 14 residues. The V gene's germline CDR1 is SNHLY and CDR2 FYNNEI. The CDR3, as DNA: TGTGCCAGCACCCTGTGGGGTTACACCGGGGAGCTGTTTTTT. The encoded protein is CASTLWGYTGELFF. The complete variable domain, with remaining parts taken from reference TRBV2 and TRBJ2-2, reads EPEVTQTPSHQVTQMGQEVILRCVPISNHLYFYWYRQILGQKVEFLVSFYNNEISEKSEIFDDQFSVERPDGSNFTLKIRSTKLEDSAMYFCASTLWGYTGELFFGEGSRLTVL.

The V call is TRBV5-6, the J call TRBJ1-2; 8 nucleotides align to TRBD1. The CDR3 extends over 15 amino acids. The V and J ends lost 2 bases and 0 bases, in that order; junction bases with no gene match: 3. Germline values: CDR1 SGHDT, CDR2 YYEEEE. The CDR3 sequence: CASSFWTGPNYGYTF. Here the CDR3 DNA reads TGTGCCAGCAGCTTCTGGACAGGGCCTAACTATGGCTACACCTTC.

The chain is built from TRBV6-1 and TRBJ2-7; D is possibly TRBD1 or TRBD2 (5 bases each). V shed 5 bases and J shed 2 bases, with 16 bases lying between them. The germline gives CDR1 MNHNS, CDR2 SASEGT. This CDR3 has 15 residues. The CDR3 bases are TGTGCCAGCAGTCCGTGGGACCGACCCCCCTACGAGCAGTACTTC. This sequence encodes CASSPWDRPPYEQYF.

CDR3 amino acids: CASSLRLTGGTDTQYF. CDR3 in DNA: TGTGCCAGCAGTTTACGATTGACAGGGGGCACAGATACGCAGTATTTT. V is TRBV28 and J is TRBJ2-3; 8 positions agree with TRBD1. From germline, CDR1 is MDHEN and CDR2 SYDVKM. V lost 2 bases and J lost 1; bases outside the gene matches: 5. The CDR3 is made up of 16 amino acids.

This chain uses TRBV5-1 with TRBJ2-3, with TRBD1 identical over 10 bases. Germline CDR1 is SGHRS and CDR2 is YFSETQ. The J segment lost 5 bases and the V segment lost 7 bases, leaving 4 bases of the junction unmatched. This CDR3 is built from 13 residues. The CDR3, as DNA: TGCGCCAGCGACAGGGGGCGCGGAGATACGCAGTATTTT. It encodes CASDRGRGDTQYF.

The chain employs TRBV29-1 and TRBJ2-7; the D is unclear. V shed 7 bases and J shed 3 bases, with 13 bases lying between them. This CDR3 comprises 12 residues. Looked up from germline, CDR1 is SQVTM and CDR2 is ANQGSEA. The CDR3, as DNA: TGCAGCGCCGAAAGTGTGAGCTACGAGCAGTACTTC. Translating gives CSAESVSYEQYF.

The V call is TRBV29-1, the J call TRBJ2-7; 7 nucleotides match TRBD1. V gave up 6 bases and J gave up 2 bases; unmatched junction bases: 7. CDR1 is SQVTM and CDR2 is ANQGSEA in the germline V gene. The CDR3 sequence is 13 residues long. The CDR3 DNA reads as TGCAGCGTCCGAGGGACAGCAGCCTACGAGCAGTACTTC. Amino acid sequence: CSVRGTAAYEQYF.

This chain uses TRBV29-1 with TRBJ1-4; the match to TRBD1 covers 10 bases. This CDR3 spans 13 amino acids. V dropped 7 bases and J dropped 14; count of bases not matched to a gene: 13. From germline, CDR1 is SQVTM and CDR2 ANQGSEA. CDR3 DNA: TGCAGCGCCCTCGGGACAGGGGCGCGGTGGCTGTTTTTT. Translated: CSALGTGARWLFF. The complete variable domain, with remaining parts taken from reference TRBV29-1 and TRBJ1-4, reads SAVISQKPSRDICQRGTSLTIQCQVDSQVTMMFWYRQQPGQSLTLIATANQGSEATYESGFVIDKFPISRPNLTFSTLTVSNMSPEDSSIYLCSALGTGARWLFFGSGTQLSVL.